This T cell receptor beta chain was retrieved from a study of blood T cell repertoires in COVID-19. Study background: From the United States, Italy and Spain came samples of acute and convalescent COVID-19.

Sequencing was performed with immunoSEQ multiplex PCR; in TCRdb, only in-frame clones are kept and a portion is missing. The table includes some 180,000 clones, 90% detected once. V shed 5 bases, J shed 1 base, and the junction held 10 bases outside the gene matches. The germline gives CDR1 LGHNT, CDR2 FRNRAP. The CDR3 is 17 amino acids. This sequence joins TRBV12-5 and TRBJ1-5; 8 bases fit TRBD1. This clonotype was obtained from a man between 50 and 59 years old with acute or convalescent COVID-19. Sequencing was carried out using peripheral blood. For the CDR3, the DNA is TGTGCTAGTGGTCCCCAGGACAGGGATTACAGCAATCAGCCCCAGCATTTT. This encodes CASGPQDRDYSNQPQHF.